This TCR beta chain was obtained from a study of blood T cell repertoires in COVID-19. Study details: There were acute and convalescent COVID-19 samples, and they came from the United States, Italy and Spain.

Measured with immunoSEQ multiplex PCR; TCRdb has only the in-frame clones, and not every one. The table shows approximately 220,000 clones, with approximately 90% occurring only once. The receptor was derived from a woman aged 25 to 39 with acute COVID-19. Material for sequencing was PBMCs or T cells enriched from blood (not recorded which).

The CDR3 region is CASSLGNFGGSTDTQYF. The CDR3 DNA reads as TGTGCCAGCAGCTTGGGGAATTTTGGGGGGAGCACAGATACGCAGTATTTT. The V and J genes are TRBV7-8 and TRBJ2-3, with D perhaps TRBD2 (6 bases). Germline loops: CDR1 SGHVS, CDR2 FQNEAQ. Trimming removed 3 bases from V and 0 bases from J, with 16 bases in between. The CDR3 is made up of 17 amino acids.